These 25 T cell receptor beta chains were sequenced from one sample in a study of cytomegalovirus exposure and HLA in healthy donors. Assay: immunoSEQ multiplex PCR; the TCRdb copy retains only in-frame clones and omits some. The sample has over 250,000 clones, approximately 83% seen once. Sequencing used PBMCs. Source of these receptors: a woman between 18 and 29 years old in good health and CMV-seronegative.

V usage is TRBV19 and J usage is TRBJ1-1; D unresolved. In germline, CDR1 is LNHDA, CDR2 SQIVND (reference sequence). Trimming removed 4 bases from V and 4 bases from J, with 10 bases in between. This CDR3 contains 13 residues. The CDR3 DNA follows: TGTGCCAGTAGTACAGGCCTGCGCACTGAAGCTTTCTTT. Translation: CASSTGLRTEAFF.

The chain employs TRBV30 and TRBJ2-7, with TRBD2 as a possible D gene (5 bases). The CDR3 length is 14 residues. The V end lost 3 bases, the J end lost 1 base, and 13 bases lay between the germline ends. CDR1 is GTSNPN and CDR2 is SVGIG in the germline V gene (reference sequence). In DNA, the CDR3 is TGTGCCTGGAGCGAAGGCCCGGGGTCCTACGAGCAGTACTTC. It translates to CAWSEGPGSYEQYF. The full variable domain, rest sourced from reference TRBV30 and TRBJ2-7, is SQTIHQWPATLVQPVGSPLSLECTVEGTSNPNLYWYRQAAGRGLQLLFYSVGIGQISSEVPQNLSASRPQDRQFILSSKKLLLSDSGFYLCAWSEGPGSYEQYFGPGTRLTVT.

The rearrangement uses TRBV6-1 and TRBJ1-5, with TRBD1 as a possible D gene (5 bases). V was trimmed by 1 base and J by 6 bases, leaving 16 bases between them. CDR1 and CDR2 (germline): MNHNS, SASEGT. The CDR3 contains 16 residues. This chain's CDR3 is CASSEEEKGKGQPQHF. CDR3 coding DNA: TGTGCCAGCAGTGAAGAAGAGAAGGGGAAAGGTCAGCCCCAGCATTTT.

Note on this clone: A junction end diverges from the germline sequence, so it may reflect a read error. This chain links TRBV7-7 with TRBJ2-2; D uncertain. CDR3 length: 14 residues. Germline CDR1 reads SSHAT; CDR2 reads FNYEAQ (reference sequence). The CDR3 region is CASSAYANTGELFF. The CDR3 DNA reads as TGTGCTAGCAGCGCCTACGCGAACACCGGGGAGCTGTTTTTT.

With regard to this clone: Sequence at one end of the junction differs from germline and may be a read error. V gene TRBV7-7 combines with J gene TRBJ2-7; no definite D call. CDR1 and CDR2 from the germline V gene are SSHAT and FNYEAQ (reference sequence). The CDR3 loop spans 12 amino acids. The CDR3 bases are TGTGCTAGCAGTCTCGACGGAGTAGAGCAGTACTTC. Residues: CASSLDGVEQYF.

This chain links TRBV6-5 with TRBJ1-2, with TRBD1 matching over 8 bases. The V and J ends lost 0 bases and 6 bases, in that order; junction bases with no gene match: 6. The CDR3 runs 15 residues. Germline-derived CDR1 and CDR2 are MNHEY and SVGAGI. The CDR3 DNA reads TGTGCCAGCAGTTACTCGAAAAGGACAGGGAATGGCTACACCTTC. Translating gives CASSYSKRTGNGYTF.

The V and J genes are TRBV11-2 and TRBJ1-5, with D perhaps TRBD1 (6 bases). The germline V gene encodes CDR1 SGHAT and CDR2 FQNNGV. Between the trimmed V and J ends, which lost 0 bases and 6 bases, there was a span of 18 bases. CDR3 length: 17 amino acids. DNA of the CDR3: TGTGCCAGCAGCTTAGATCAAACAGGGATTGGCGGTCAGCCCCAGCATTTT. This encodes CASSLDQTGIGGQPQHF.

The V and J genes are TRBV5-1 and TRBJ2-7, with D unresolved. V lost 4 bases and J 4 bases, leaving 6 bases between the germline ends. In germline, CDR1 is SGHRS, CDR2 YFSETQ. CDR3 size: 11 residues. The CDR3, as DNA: TGCGCCAGCAGCGGAGAGTACGAGCAGTACTTC. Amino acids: CASSGEYEQYF. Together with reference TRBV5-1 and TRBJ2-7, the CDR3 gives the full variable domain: KAGVTQTPRYLIKTRGQQVTLSCSPISGHRSVSWYQQTPGQGLQFLFEYFSETQRNKGNFPGRFSGRQFSNSRSEMNVSTLELGDSALYLCASSGEYEQYFGPGTRLTVT.

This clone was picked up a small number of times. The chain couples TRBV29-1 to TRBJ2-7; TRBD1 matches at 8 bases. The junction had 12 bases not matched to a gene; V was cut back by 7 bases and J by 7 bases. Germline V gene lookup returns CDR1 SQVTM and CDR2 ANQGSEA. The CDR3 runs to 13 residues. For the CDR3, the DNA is TGCAGCGCCCCGGGACAGGAATCTGGAGAGCAGTACTTC. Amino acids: CSAPGQESGEQYF.

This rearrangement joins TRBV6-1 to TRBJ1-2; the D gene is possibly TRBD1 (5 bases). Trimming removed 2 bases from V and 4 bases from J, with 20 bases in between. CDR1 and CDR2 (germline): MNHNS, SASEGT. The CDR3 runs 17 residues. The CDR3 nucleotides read TGTGCCAGCAGTGAATTGAGCCGACATCCCCAGGGCTATGGCTACACCTTC. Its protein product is CASSELSRHPQGYGYTF.

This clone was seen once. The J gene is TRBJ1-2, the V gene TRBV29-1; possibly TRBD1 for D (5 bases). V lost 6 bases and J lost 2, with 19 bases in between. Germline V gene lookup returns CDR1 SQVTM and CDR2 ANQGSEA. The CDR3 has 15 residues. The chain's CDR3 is CSVIQPGGRNYGYTF. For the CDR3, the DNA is TGCAGCGTCATCCAGCCGGGGGGACGGAACTATGGCTACACCTTC.

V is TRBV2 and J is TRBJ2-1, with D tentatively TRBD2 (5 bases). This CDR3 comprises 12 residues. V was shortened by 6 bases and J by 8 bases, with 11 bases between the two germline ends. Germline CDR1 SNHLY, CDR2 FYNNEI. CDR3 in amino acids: CASRGQRDEQFF. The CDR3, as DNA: TGTGCCAGCAGGGGCCAGAGGGATGAGCAGTTCTTC.

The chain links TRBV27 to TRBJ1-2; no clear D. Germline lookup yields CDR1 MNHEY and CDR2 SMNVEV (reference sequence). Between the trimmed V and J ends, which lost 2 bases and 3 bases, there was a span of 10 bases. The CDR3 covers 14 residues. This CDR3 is CASSLRERDYGYTF. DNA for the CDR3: TGTGCCAGCAGTTTAAGGGAGAGGGACTATGGCTACACCTTC.

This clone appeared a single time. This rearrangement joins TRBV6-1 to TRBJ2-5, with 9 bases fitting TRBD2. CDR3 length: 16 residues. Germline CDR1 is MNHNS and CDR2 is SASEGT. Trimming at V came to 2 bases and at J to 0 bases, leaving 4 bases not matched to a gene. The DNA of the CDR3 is TGTGCCAGCAGTGAAACAGCGGGAGGTTACCAAGAGACCCAGTACTTC. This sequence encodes CASSETAGGYQETQYF.

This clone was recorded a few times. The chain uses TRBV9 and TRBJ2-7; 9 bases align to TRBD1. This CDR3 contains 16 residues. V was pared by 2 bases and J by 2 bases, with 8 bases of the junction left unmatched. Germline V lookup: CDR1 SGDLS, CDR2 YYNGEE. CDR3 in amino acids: CASSVLPGQGTYEQYF. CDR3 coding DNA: TGTGCCAGCAGCGTCTTACCGGGACAGGGTACCTACGAGCAGTACTTC.

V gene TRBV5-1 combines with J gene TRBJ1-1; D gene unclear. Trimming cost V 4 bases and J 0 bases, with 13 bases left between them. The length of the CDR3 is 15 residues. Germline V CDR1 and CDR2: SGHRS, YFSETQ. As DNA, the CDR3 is TGCGCCAGCAGCACTTTGACAAACATGAACACTGAAGCTTTCTTT. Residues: CASSTLTNMNTEAFF.

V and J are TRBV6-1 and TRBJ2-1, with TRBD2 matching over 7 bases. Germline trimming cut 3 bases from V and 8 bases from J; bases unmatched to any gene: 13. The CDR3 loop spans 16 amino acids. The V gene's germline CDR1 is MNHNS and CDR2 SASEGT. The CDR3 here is CASSDSFSGIFHEQFF. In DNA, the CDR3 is TGTGCCAGCAGTGATTCGTTCAGCGGGATCTTCCATGAGCAGTTCTTC.

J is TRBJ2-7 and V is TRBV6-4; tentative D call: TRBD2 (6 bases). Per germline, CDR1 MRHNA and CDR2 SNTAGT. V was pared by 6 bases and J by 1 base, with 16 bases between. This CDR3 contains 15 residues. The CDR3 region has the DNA TGTGCCAGCAGCCCGGGACTCTCTCTTTCCTACGAGCAGTACTTC. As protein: CASSPGLSLSYEQYF.

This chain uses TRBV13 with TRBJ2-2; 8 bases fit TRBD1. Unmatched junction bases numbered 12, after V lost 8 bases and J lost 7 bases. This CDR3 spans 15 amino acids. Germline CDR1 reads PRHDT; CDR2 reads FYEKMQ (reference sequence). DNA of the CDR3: TGTGCCAGCCTCGGACAGGGTCTCATGAGCGGGGAGCTGTTTTTT. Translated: CASLGQGLMSGELFF.

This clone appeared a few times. The CDR3 DNA reads TGTGCCAGCAGCGTAGTGTTCGGAGCGGGGCAAGAGACCCAGTACTTC. Translation gives CASSVVFGAGQETQYF. V is TRBV9 and J is TRBJ2-5, with 7 bases lining up with TRBD2. The V gene end was trimmed by 0 bases and the J gene end by 2 bases; junction bases not matched to a gene: 7. The CDR3 is 16 amino acids. From germline, CDR1 is SGDLS and CDR2 YYNGEE.

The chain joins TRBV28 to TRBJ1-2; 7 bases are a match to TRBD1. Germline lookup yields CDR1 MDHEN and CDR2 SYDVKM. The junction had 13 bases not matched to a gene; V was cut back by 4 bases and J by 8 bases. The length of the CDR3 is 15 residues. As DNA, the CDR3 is TGTGCCAGCAGTTCACAGGGGATAGGCCTCAAAGGCTACACCTTC. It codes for CASSSQGIGLKGYTF.

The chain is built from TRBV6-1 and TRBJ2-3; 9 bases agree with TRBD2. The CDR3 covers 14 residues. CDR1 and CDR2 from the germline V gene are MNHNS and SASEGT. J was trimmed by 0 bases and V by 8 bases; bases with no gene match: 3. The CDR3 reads CASPSGASTDTQYF. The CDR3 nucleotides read TGTGCCAGCCCTAGCGGGGCTAGCACAGATACGCAGTATTTT.

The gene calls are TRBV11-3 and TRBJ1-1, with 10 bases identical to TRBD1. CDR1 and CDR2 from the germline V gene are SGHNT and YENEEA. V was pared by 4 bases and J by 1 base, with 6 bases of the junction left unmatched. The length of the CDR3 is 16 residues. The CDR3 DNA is TGTGCCAGCAGCTGGGGACAGGGGAGCACGAACACTGAAGCTTTCTTT. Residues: CASSWGQGSTNTEAFF. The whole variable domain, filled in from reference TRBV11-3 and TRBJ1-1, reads EAGVVQSPRYKIIEKKQPVAFWCNPISGHNTLYWYLQNLGQGPELLIRYENEEAVDDSQLPKDRFSAERLKGVDSTLKIQPAELGDSAVYLCASSWGQGSTNTEAFFGQGTRLTVV.

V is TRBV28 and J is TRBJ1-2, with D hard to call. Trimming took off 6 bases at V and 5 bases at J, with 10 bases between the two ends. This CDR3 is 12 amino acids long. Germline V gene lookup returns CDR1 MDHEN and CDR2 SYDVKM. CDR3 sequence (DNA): TGTGCCAGCAGCGGAGGGAGGTATGGCTACACCTTC. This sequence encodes CASSGGRYGYTF.

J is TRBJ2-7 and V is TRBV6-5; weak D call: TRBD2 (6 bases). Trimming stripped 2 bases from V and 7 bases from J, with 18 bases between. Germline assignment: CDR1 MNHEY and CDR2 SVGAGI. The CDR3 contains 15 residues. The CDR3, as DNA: TGTGCCAGCAGTTACGGGACTTACCCGAAGATGGAGCAGTACTTC. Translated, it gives CASSYGTYPKMEQYF.